This TCR beta chain appears in the sequencing data of a study of cytomegalovirus exposure and HLA in healthy donors. It was with 60 Vbeta and 13 Jbeta primers that the PCR ran. The repertoire was sequenced with immunoSEQ multiplex PCR; TCRdb's copy has only in-frame clones and lacks some. The sample contains 180,000 or so clones, 80% to 90% of which appear only once. Trimming removed 6 bases from V and 2 bases from J, with 13 bases in between. Germline CDR1 SNHLY, CDR2 FYNNEI. This CDR3 spans 14 amino acids. This rearrangement joins TRBV2 to TRBJ1-2; weak D call: TRBD1 (6 bases). The sequenced material came from PBMCs. The clonotype comes from a woman aged 18-29 years in good health and CMV-seronegative. CDR3 in amino acids: CASSGAGANYGYTF. CDR3 bases: TGTGCCAGCAGCGGGGCAGGGGCGAACTATGGCTACACCTTC.